The present T cell receptor (beta chain) was sequenced within a study of OX40 agonist ivuxolimab in advanced cancers. Study context: Dose-escalation subjects each had hepatocellular carcinoma, melanoma, renal cell or head and neck cancer. Regarding the study as a whole: Nonresponders included some who also had low normalized T-cell clonal expansion. At 0.1 to 3.0 mg/kg, clonal expansion of CD4+ and CD8+ blood T cells had occurred by week 6.

Enrollment shut out patients with autoimmune disease history or systemic immunosuppression. Only in-frame clones appear in the TCRdb table, and some are missing; sequencing was by immunoSEQ multiplex PCR. Of roughly 81,000 clones listed, 85% to 95% are singletons. About this clone: Its antigen is currently unknown.

CDR3 length: 16 amino acids. With 1 base removed from V and 6 bases from J, the gap between germline ends came to 19 bases. CDR1 LGHNA and CDR2 YSLEER come from the germline V gene. This TCR derives from an adult with an advanced solid tumor such as melanoma, head and neck, liver or kidney cancer. The specimen was CD4+ or CD8+ T cells sorted from blood, collected in a trial of the OX40 agonist ivuxolimab. The V gene is TRBV4-3, the J gene TRBJ2-7, with D perhaps TRBD1 (5 bases). CDR3 nucleotide sequence: TGCGCCAGCAGCCAAGCTTGGCAGGGAAGGCCCCTCGAGCAGTACTTC. It specifies CASSQAWQGRPLEQYF.